The 3 T cell receptor beta chains reported below all come from one sample, sequenced in a study of blood T cell repertoires in COVID-19. Clones were sequenced by immunoSEQ multiplex PCR, and TCRdb holds only the in-frame ones, with some missing. The repertoire includes about 170,000 clones, around 87% of them detected once, and about 6.5% sits in the top ten. Material: peripheral blood. The source is a woman of 80 years or more in a cohort sampled during active or convalescent COVID-19.

This chain joins TRBV18 and TRBJ1-5; D is undetermined. CDR1 and CDR2 (germline): KGHSH, LQKENI. Trimming pared 7 bases from V and 3 bases from J, leaving 10 bases between. There are 13 residues in the CDR3. CDR3 in DNA: TGTGCCAGCTGTGACAATTACAATCAGCCCCAGCATTTT. Its translation is CASCDNYNQPQHF.

This clone occurred once. The chain recombines TRBV5-8 with TRBJ1-5, with TRBD1 matching 8 bases. V lost 1 base to trimming and J lost 14 bases; unmatched junction nucleotides: 5. The CDR3 covers 12 residues. CDR1 SGHTS and CDR2 YDEGEE come from the germline V gene. CDR3 coding DNA: TGTGCCAGCAGCTTGTTGTCGGGACAGGAGCATTTT. It yields the protein CASSLLSGQEHF.

The chain is built from TRBV16 and TRBJ2-1, with TRBD1 identical over 12 bases. With V trimmed by 4 bases and J by 0 bases, 13 bases remained unmatched. From germline, CDR1 is KGHSY and CDR2 FQNENV. The CDR3 is 20 residues long. The DNA for the CDR3 is TGTGCCAGCAGCCGGGAGTTGGGACAGGGGGCTTCGAGCTCCTACAATGAGCAGTTCTTC. This translates into CASSRELGQGASSSYNEQFF.